This entry describes one T cell receptor beta chain. No antigen is known for it. The conserved closing phenylalanine or tryptophan is absent in this CDR3, likely reflecting a read error. This sample was taken from a study of CD8+CD57+ T cells in acquired aplastic anemia (dated by TCRdb to 2017 to 2018). A note on the overall study: A mean of about 3.2 ug of DNA, ranging from roughly 0.2 to 27.4 ug, was extracted from sorted CD4+ and CD8+ cells. A CD8+CD57+ expansion meant a frequency higher than the mean frequency seen in healthy subjects.

Flow cytometry had shown CD8+CD57+ cell expansion in the patients selected for sequencing. All patients had severe acquired aplastic anemia diagnosed by International Study of Aplastic Anemia and Agranulocytosis and Camitta criteria. At the time blood was sampled, none of the patients had received any therapy. In this study, sorted CD4+ and CD8+ T cells from the blood of healthy subjects and of severe aplastic anemia patients had their TCR repertoires deep-sequenced. Patients were enrolled under clinicaltrials.gov protocols 00001620, 01623167, 00001397, 00071045, 00081523 and 00961064 in the USA. Ficoll-Paque density gradient centrifugation was used to isolate peripheral blood mononuclear cells. Before DNA extraction, CD4+ and CD8+ T cells were sorted with FACS or magnetic beads. Genomic DNA was used as template for profiling of TCR beta VDJ combinations and CDR3 sequences. An Illumina HiSeq 2000 was the platform used for TCR repertoire sequencing. Processing in the source paper ran as follows. Repertoires were assessed using TRBV/TRBJ rearrangement plots, CDR3 size and DJ length profiles, and Simpson's diversity index. Whichever DNA sequence was most abundant in the deep sequencing data was defined as the immunodominant clone. CDR3 amino acid sequences were screened for sharing across subjects and were compared with published repertoires and the VDJdb database. TCRdb took the public reads, trimmed them with fastp at Q25, ran MiXCR for clone calling and kept in-frame beta chains. CDR3 protein duplicates are merged, each entry listing the most common genes and DNA. The V and J calls, along with clone size, are taken from TCRdb and not from the paper's own processing. The sample data list about 180,000 distinct CDR3 sequences, and 50% to 65% of these were observed just once. The ten largest clones take up approximately 46% of the sample.

On the study overall, not on this receptor specifically: No significant difference in CD8+ Simpson's diversity was found between patients and healthy controls (P=0.060). Around 31 CD8+ CDR3 sequences were shared between patients and controls but appeared highly expressed in patients and within their immunodominant clones.

The source of this sequence is a human donor with aplastic anemia. Input material: sorted CD4+, CD8+, or CD8+CD57+ T cells (not recorded which) from PBMCs.

The CDR3 here reads CASSEGYEQYS. The nucleotides read TGTGCCAGCAGTGAGGGATACGAGCAGTACTCC. Recombination joined TRBV2 with TRBJ2-7; no D gene can be assigned with confidence. The CDR3 contains 11 residues when both ends are counted. Here the CDR3 DNA is all that survives: 33 bases in frame from base 1. Relative to germline, V is 3 bases shorter and J is 4 bases shorter, with 4 bases between their ends. Sequences SNHLY (CDR1) and FYNNEI (CDR2) are obtained from the germline V gene.